One and the same sample provided the 8 T cell receptor beta chains below, sequenced in a study of blood T cell repertoires in COVID-19. The assay was immunoSEQ multiplex PCR, and TCRdb's table has in-frame clones only and misses some. The data show over 200,000 clones, 90% seen once. The sample was PBMCs or T cells enriched from blood (not recorded which). These TCRs come from a man between 25 and 39 years old who had been exposed to COVID-19.

This chain links TRBV11-2 with TRBJ2-5; 7 nucleotides line up with TRBD1. Germline CDR1 SGHAT, CDR2 FQNNGV. With 7 bases clipped from V and 4 bases from J, the junction kept 12 bases outside the gene matches. The CDR3 runs to 15 residues. The CDR3, as DNA: TGTGCCAGCAAAAGACAGGGTAACTTCCCAGAGACCCAGTACTTC. Protein sequence: CASKRQGNFPETQYF.

The chain employs TRBV9 and TRBJ1-5; D unresolved. Germline V gene lookup returns CDR1 SGDLS and CDR2 YYNGEE. There are 15 residues in the CDR3. V lost 0 bases, J lost 2 bases, and 9 bases lay in between. CDR3 residues: CASSVGPEGNQPQHF. CDR3 bases: TGTGCCAGCAGCGTAGGTCCAGAAGGCAATCAGCCCCAGCATTTT.

This chain links TRBV9 with TRBJ2-3; no clear D. Per germline, CDR1 SGDLS and CDR2 YYNGEE. The CDR3 covers 15 residues. Trimming removed 4 bases at V and 6 bases at J, with 18 bases between. The CDR3 DNA sequence: TGTGCCAGCAGCCGCTTGGGCGTCGTGTCGGATACGCAGTATTTT. The encoded protein is CASSRLGVVSDTQYF.

This chain uses TRBV6-5 with TRBJ2-5, with 7 bases fitting TRBD2. With 10 bases clipped from V and 4 bases from J, the junction kept 12 bases outside the gene matches. The germline V gene has CDR1 MNHEY and CDR2 SVGAGI. The CDR3 extends over 14 amino acids. The CDR3 protein is CATGTLAGAETQYF. CDR3 DNA: TGTGCCACCGGGACCTTGGCGGGAGCAGAGACCCAGTACTTC.

The chain recombines TRBV20-1 with TRBJ1-2; D is unclear. The germline V gene has CDR1 DFQATT and CDR2 SNEGSKA (reference sequence). CDR3 length equals 11 residues. The V end was cut by 2 bases, the J end by 7 bases, with 8 bases between. The CDR3 is CSARKEGGYTF. CDR3 nucleotide sequence: TGCAGTGCTAGAAAGGAGGGTGGCTACACCTTC.

The chain carries TRBV19 and TRBJ1-4; 7 nucleotides match TRBD1. Looked up from germline, CDR1 is LNHDA and CDR2 is SQIVND (reference sequence). With V trimmed by 3 bases and J by 8 bases, 9 bases remained unmatched. This CDR3 has 15 amino acids. CDR3 region: CASSIHDRVGEKLFF. In nucleotides, the CDR3 is TGTGCCAGTAGTATCCACGACAGGGTAGGCGAAAAACTGTTTTTT.

The chain joins TRBV20-1 to TRBJ2-3, with D maybe TRBD1 (6 bases). The CDR3 extends over 17 amino acids. Germline V gene sequence: CDR1 DFQATT, CDR2 SNEGSKA (reference sequence). V gave up 3 bases and J gave up 6 bases, with 25 bases separating them. The CDR3 DNA reads TGCAGTGCTAGTGGTCCGGGTGGGGGCCAAATTTCGGATACGCAGTATTTT. This sequence encodes CSASGPGGGQISDTQYF.

This clone has a single count. The chain combines TRBV10-2 with TRBJ2-1; 8 nucleotides line up with TRBD1. The junction had 5 bases not matched to a gene; V was cut back by 6 bases and J by 1 base. Germline V gene sequence: CDR1 WSHSY, CDR2 SAAADI. The CDR3 loop spans 15 amino acids. The CDR3 sequence: CASRSGTGSYNEQFF. The CDR3 DNA is TGCGCCAGCAGATCCGGGACAGGATCCTACAATGAGCAGTTCTTC.